These T cell receptor beta chains were read from a single sample in a study of shared clonotypes between healthy human individuals. Using immunoSEQ multiplex PCR, the repertoire was profiled, and TCRdb retains in-frame clones only, with some absent. Of 2 million to 2.5 million clones in the sample, about 92% were seen once. Sequenced sample: naive CD8+ T cells from PBMCs. Receptors originate from a man younger than 35 in good health. Some clones in this sample may be carry-over from other donors' samples. The CDR3 runs from the conserved cysteine through the conserved F or W. Fields, in order: J gene, D gene, V gene, clone size, CDR3 protein, CDR3 DNA. A D gene is named only where the DNA matches it firmly. Part of the rows lack a size; the others show once, few, many or a class for expanded clones.

j_call: TRBJ2-7
d_call: .
v_call: TRBV28
clone_size: .
cdr3_aa: CASSFGQGRSHEQYF
cdr3_nt: TGTGCCAGCAGTTTCGGGCAGGGACGGTCCCACGAGCAGTACTTC

j_call: TRBJ1-4
d_call: .
v_call: TRBV7-9
clone_size: few
cdr3_aa: CASSLWDNEKLFF
cdr3_nt: TGTGCCAGCAGCTTATGGGACAATGAAAAACTGTTTTTT

j_call: TRBJ2-7
d_call: TRBD2
v_call: TRBV28
clone_size: .
cdr3_aa: CASSLWLAGVGEGAYEQYF
cdr3_nt: TGTGCCAGCAGTTTATGGCTAGCGGGAGTCGGTGAAGGGGCCTACGAGCAGTACTTC

j_call: TRBJ1-2
d_call: .
v_call: TRBV19
clone_size: .
cdr3_aa: CASGPLTGDYGYTF
cdr3_nt: TGTGCCAGTGGACCCCTGACAGGAGACTATGGCTACACCTTC

j_call: TRBJ1-4
d_call: .
v_call: TRBV7-9
clone_size: .
cdr3_aa: CASSPPQGKEKLFF
cdr3_nt: TGTGCCAGCAGCCCTCCGCAGGGGAAAGAAAAACTGTTTTTT

j_call: TRBJ2-3
d_call: .
v_call: TRBV6-5
clone_size: .
cdr3_aa: CATRSGFGSDQTQYF
cdr3_nt: TGTGCCACCAGGAGTGGGTTTGGTAGCGACCAAACGCAGTATTTT

j_call: TRBJ1-4
d_call: .
v_call: TRBV27
clone_size: .
cdr3_aa: CASSLTGQGPTNEKLFF
cdr3_nt: TGTGCCAGCAGTTTAACTGGTCAGGGCCCCACTAATGAAAAACTGTTTTTT

j_call: TRBJ1-5
d_call: TRBD1
v_call: TRBV7-7
clone_size: .
cdr3_aa: CASSHDRVRDQPQHF
cdr3_nt: TGTGCCAGCAGCCACGACAGGGTCAGGGATCAGCCCCAGCATTTT

j_call: TRBJ2-7
d_call: .
v_call: TRBV4-3
clone_size: once
cdr3_aa: CASSQDGSGYEQYF
cdr3_nt: TGCGCCAGCAGCCAAGACGGCAGCGGGTACGAGCAGTACTTC

j_call: TRBJ2-7
d_call: TRBD2
v_call: TRBV30
clone_size: once
cdr3_aa: CAWSPGAGFYEQYF
cdr3_nt: TGTGCCTGGAGTCCCGGAGCGGGGTTCTACGAGCAGTACTTC

j_call: TRBJ2-3
d_call: .
v_call: TRBV4-3
clone_size: .
cdr3_aa: CASSPVGDTQYF
cdr3_nt: TGCGCCAGCAGCCCGGTTGGAGATACGCAGTATTTT

j_call: TRBJ2-7
d_call: .
v_call: TRBV5-1
clone_size: .
cdr3_aa: CASSLGGEHYEQYF
cdr3_nt: TGCGCCAGCAGCTTGGGAGGGGAGCACTACGAGCAGTACTTC

j_call: TRBJ2-3
d_call: TRBD2
v_call: TRBV7-8
clone_size: once
cdr3_aa: CASSLILLAGVSTDTQYF
cdr3_nt: TGTGCCAGCAGCTTAATCTTACTAGCGGGAGTTAGCACAGATACGCAGTATTTT

j_call: TRBJ2-7
d_call: .
v_call: TRBV27
clone_size: .
cdr3_aa: CASCASGGETHYEQYF
cdr3_nt: TGTGCCAGCTGTGCCTCCGGGGGAGAAACTCACTACGAGCAGTACTTC

j_call: TRBJ2-7
d_call: .
v_call: TRBV19
clone_size: once
cdr3_aa: CASSFQDSYEQYF
cdr3_nt: TGTGCCAGTAGTTTCCAAGACTCCTACGAGCAGTACTTC

j_call: TRBJ2-4
d_call: TRBD1
v_call: TRBV9
clone_size: .
cdr3_aa: CASSPGTAKNIQYF
cdr3_nt: TGTGCCAGCAGCCCAGGGACAGCAAAAAACATTCAGTACTTC

j_call: TRBJ2-1
d_call: TRBD2
v_call: TRBV5-1
clone_size: .
cdr3_aa: CASSFDRGLAVESSYNEQFF
cdr3_nt: TGCGCCAGCAGCTTCGACAGGGGACTAGCGGTCGAGAGCTCCTACAATGAGCAGTTCTTC

j_call: TRBJ2-7
d_call: TRBD1
v_call: TRBV7-8
clone_size: .
cdr3_aa: CASSLPVLTGDNEQYF
cdr3_nt: TGTGCCAGCAGCTTACCGGTCTTGACAGGGGACAACGAGCAGTACTTC

j_call: TRBJ2-7
d_call: TRBD1
v_call: TRBV7-8
clone_size: .
cdr3_aa: CASTSVKDRAYEQYF
cdr3_nt: TGTGCCAGCACTTCGGTCAAGGACAGGGCCTACGAGCAGTACTTC

j_call: TRBJ2-1
d_call: .
v_call: TRBV10-1
clone_size: once
cdr3_aa: CASSEQGRGGEQFF
cdr3_nt: TGCGCCAGCAGTGAGCAGGGACGGGGCGGTGAGCAGTTCTTC

j_call: TRBJ2-7
d_call: TRBD1
v_call: TRBV28
clone_size: .
cdr3_aa: CASSIRTGASYEQYF
cdr3_nt: TGTGCCAGCAGCATACGGACAGGGGCCTCCTACGAGCAGTACTTC

j_call: TRBJ2-7
d_call: .
v_call: TRBV5-1
clone_size: .
cdr3_aa: CASRPIQESSYEQYF
cdr3_nt: TGCGCCAGCAGGCCAATCCAGGAGTCCTCCTACGAGCAGTACTTC

j_call: TRBJ2-3
d_call: .
v_call: TRBV4-1
clone_size: .
cdr3_aa: CASGDPDTQYF
cdr3_nt: TGCGCCAGCGGGGACCCAGATACGCAGTATTTT

j_call: TRBJ2-7
d_call: TRBD1
v_call: TRBV5-5
clone_size: .
cdr3_aa: CASSYGTGTYEQYF
cdr3_nt: TGTGCCAGTAGCTATGGGACAGGAACCTACGAGCAGTACTTC

j_call: TRBJ1-2
d_call: .
v_call: TRBV29-1
clone_size: .
cdr3_aa: CSAEQGVTNYGYTF
cdr3_nt: TGCAGCGCAGAACAGGGAGTCACTAACTATGGCTACACCTTC

j_call: TRBJ2-7
d_call: .
v_call: TRBV27
clone_size: .
cdr3_aa: CASSPRTPKGYHYEQYF
cdr3_nt: TGTGCCAGCAGTCCTCGGACACCAAAGGGATATCACTACGAGCAGTACTTC

j_call: TRBJ2-7
d_call: TRBD2
v_call: TRBV11-2
clone_size: .
cdr3_aa: CASSLGTLAGGYEQYF
cdr3_nt: TGTGCCAGCAGCTTAGGAACTCTAGCGGGAGGCTACGAGCAGTACTTC

j_call: TRBJ1-2
d_call: .
v_call: TRBV13
clone_size: .
cdr3_aa: CASSLEATGYTF
cdr3_nt: TGTGCCAGCAGCTTAGAGGCAACCGGCTACACCTTC

j_call: TRBJ2-7
d_call: TRBD2
v_call: TRBV7-9
clone_size: .
cdr3_aa: CASSTSGAAYEQYF
cdr3_nt: TGTGCCAGCAGCACCAGCGGGGCGGCCTACGAGCAGTACTTC

j_call: TRBJ1-1
d_call: .
v_call: TRBV9
clone_size: .
cdr3_aa: CASSVATRGRVRSNTEAFF
cdr3_nt: TGTGCCAGCAGCGTAGCTACTAGAGGACGAGTCAGATCGAACACTGAAGCTTTCTTT

j_call: TRBJ2-7
d_call: .
v_call: TRBV27
clone_size: .
cdr3_aa: CASSSYRNEQYF
cdr3_nt: TGTGCCAGCAGCTCCTACAGAAACGAGCAGTACTTC

j_call: TRBJ1-1
d_call: .
v_call: TRBV27
clone_size: .
cdr3_aa: CASRLRRVNAEAFF
cdr3_nt: TGTGCCAGCAGACTGCGACGCGTGAACGCTGAAGCTTTCTTT

j_call: TRBJ2-7
d_call: .
v_call: TRBV27
clone_size: .
cdr3_aa: CASSLGRGYEQYF
cdr3_nt: TGTGCCAGCAGTCTGGGACGTGGCTACGAGCAGTACTTC

j_call: TRBJ2-4
d_call: .
v_call: TRBV5-6
clone_size: .
cdr3_aa: CAIGPLGENLAKNIQYF
cdr3_nt: TGTGCCATAGGGCCCTTGGGGGAGAACCTAGCCAAAAACATTCAGTACTTC

j_call: TRBJ2-1
d_call: TRBD2
v_call: TRBV9
clone_size: .
cdr3_aa: CASSGGLLAGGDEQFF
cdr3_nt: TGTGCCAGCAGCGGAGGATTACTAGCGGGAGGCGATGAGCAGTTCTTC

j_call: TRBJ1-4
d_call: .
v_call: TRBV4-1
clone_size: .
cdr3_aa: CASTRGGAGEKLFF
cdr3_nt: TGCGCCAGCACCCGCGGGGGGGCAGGTGAAAAACTGTTTTTT

j_call: TRBJ1-5
d_call: .
v_call: TRBV19
clone_size: once
cdr3_aa: CASSRRYSNQPQHF
cdr3_nt: TGTGCCAGTAGCCGACGTTATAGCAATCAGCCCCAGCATTTT

j_call: TRBJ2-3
d_call: TRBD2
v_call: TRBV4-2
clone_size: once
cdr3_aa: CASSQETSNTDTQYF
cdr3_nt: TGTGCCAGCAGCCAAGAGACTAGCAATACAGATACGCAGTATTTT

j_call: TRBJ1-2
d_call: .
v_call: TRBV6-5
clone_size: .
cdr3_aa: CASSYRPEGRYGYTF
cdr3_nt: TGTGCCAGCAGTTACCGGCCGGAGGGCCGCTATGGCTACACCTTC

j_call: TRBJ2-7
d_call: .
v_call: TRBV5-8
clone_size: .
cdr3_aa: CASSLLFYEQYF
cdr3_nt: TGTGCCAGCAGCTTGCTCTTCTACGAGCAGTACTTC

j_call: TRBJ1-3
d_call: .
v_call: TRBV7-2
clone_size: .
cdr3_aa: CASSLRQGISGNTIYF
cdr3_nt: TGTGCCAGCAGCTTAAGGCAGGGAATCTCTGGAAACACCATATATTTT

j_call: TRBJ1-1
d_call: .
v_call: TRBV4-1
clone_size: .
cdr3_aa: CASSQDLGRMNTEAFF
cdr3_nt: TGCGCCAGCAGCCAAGATCTGGGCAGAATGAACACTGAAGCTTTCTTT

j_call: TRBJ2-1
d_call: .
v_call: TRBV5-6
clone_size: .
cdr3_aa: CASSLAPSYNEQFF
cdr3_nt: TGTGCCAGCAGCTTGGCCCCCTCATACAATGAGCAGTTCTTC

j_call: TRBJ2-1
d_call: .
v_call: TRBV7-9
clone_size: .
cdr3_aa: CASSPMGNNEQFF
cdr3_nt: TGTGCCAGCAGCCCTATGGGCAACAATGAGCAGTTCTTC

j_call: TRBJ1-5
d_call: .
v_call: TRBV28
clone_size: .
cdr3_aa: CASSGPLWRESRQPQHF
cdr3_nt: TGTGCCAGCAGTGGCCCCCTATGGAGGGAAAGCCGTCAGCCCCAGCATTTT

j_call: TRBJ2-2
d_call: .
v_call: TRBV5-4
clone_size: .
cdr3_aa: CASGERIHTGELFF
cdr3_nt: TGTGCCAGCGGGGAGCGGATCCACACCGGGGAGCTGTTTTTT

j_call: TRBJ2-7
d_call: TRBD2
v_call: TRBV9
clone_size: .
cdr3_aa: CASSVGGGSEQYF
cdr3_nt: TGTGCCAGCAGCGTAGGGGGCGGGAGCGAGCAGTACTTC

j_call: TRBJ2-1
d_call: TRBD2
v_call: TRBV5-1
clone_size: .
cdr3_aa: CASSIGLAGGIGEQFF
cdr3_nt: TGCGCCAGCAGCATCGGACTAGCGGGAGGGATAGGTGAGCAGTTCTTC

j_call: TRBJ2-3
d_call: .
v_call: TRBV27
clone_size: .
cdr3_aa: CASMMGGTMGTQYF
cdr3_nt: TGTGCCAGCATGATGGGCGGTACCATGGGTACGCAGTATTTT

j_call: TRBJ2-1
d_call: .
v_call: TRBV29-1
clone_size: once
cdr3_aa: CSVDGFTTGNEQFF
cdr3_nt: TGCAGCGTTGACGGATTTACGACGGGGAATGAGCAGTTCTTC

j_call: TRBJ1-2
d_call: TRBD1
v_call: TRBV7-8
clone_size: .
cdr3_aa: CASSLTGEGGDDTF
cdr3_nt: TGTGCCAGCAGCTTAACAGGGGAGGGAGGGGACGACACCTTC

j_call: TRBJ2-2
d_call: .
v_call: TRBV19
clone_size: .
cdr3_aa: CASSPRGGGAAGELFF
cdr3_nt: TGTGCCAGTAGTCCCCGCGGAGGGGGCGCGGCCGGGGAGCTGTTTTTT

j_call: TRBJ1-4
d_call: .
v_call: TRBV6-5
clone_size: .
cdr3_aa: CASSYSEGFYEKLFF
cdr3_nt: TGTGCCAGCAGTTACTCGGAAGGGTTTTATGAAAAACTGTTTTTT

j_call: TRBJ1-1
d_call: .
v_call: TRBV7-6
clone_size: .
cdr3_aa: CASSLAASVPRGNTEAFF
cdr3_nt: TGTGCCAGCAGCTTAGCCGCTTCTGTACCCAGGGGGAACACTGAAGCTTTCTTT